This T cell receptor (beta chain) was recorded in a study of blood T cell repertoires in COVID-19. Looked up from germline, CDR1 is ENHRY and CDR2 is SYGVKD. Deletions cut 4 bases from V and 8 bases from J, with 12 bases between. CDR3 length: 13 residues. TCRdb's copy holds only in-frame clones and misses some; the assay was immunoSEQ multiplex PCR. Of under 300,000 clones in the sample, around 90% were seen once. Clinical histories supplied by participants themselves formed the basis of cohort assignment. This TCR came from a woman aged 18-29 years who had recovered from COVID-19. The sequenced sample consisted of PBMCs or T cells enriched from blood (not recorded which). The chain recombines TRBV10-3 with TRBJ1-5; possible D gene TRBD1, 5 bases. CDR3 in DNA: TGTGCCATCAGTGGGGCGCCGGGGGAGCCCCAGCATTTT. Translated, it gives CAISGAPGEPQHF.